Here is one T cell receptor beta chain with its context. Antigen unknown. Template was genomic DNA from frozen, unsorted single-cell suspensions. This specimen comes from a study of immune cell composition in non-small cell lung cancer. General study points: Tumour-reactive clones were not shown to match dominant in vivo tumour clones. Smoking pack-years did not significantly correlate with tumour TCR-beta clonality.

Sequencing used immunoSEQ multiplex PCR; TCRdb keeps in-frame clones, though not all of them. The repertoire holds thousands of clones, with more than 65% as singletons. Germline V lookup: CDR1 SGHRS, CDR2 YFSETQ. Trimming stripped 6 bases from V and 6 bases from J, with 12 bases between. The CDR3 is made up of 13 amino acids. The receptor's source is a human donor with non-small cell lung cancer. The chain recombines TRBV5-1 with TRBJ2-2; no firm D call. Sequenced input: lung tumor tissue. CDR3 amino acids: CASNERWAGELFF. The CDR3 DNA reads as TGCGCCAGCAATGAGCGTTGGGCCGGGGAGCTGTTTTTT.